Each of the 25 T cell receptor beta chains below was sequenced from the same sample in a study of blood T cell repertoires in COVID-19. Sequenced by immunoSEQ multiplex PCR; TCRdb stores in-frame clones only, minus some. This table has roughly 200,000 clones, 90% appearing once. The material sequenced was peripheral blood. The origin of the receptors is a man aged 45 to 65 with acute or convalescent COVID-19.

This chain joins TRBV15 and TRBJ2-3, with D perhaps TRBD2 (7 bases). This CDR3 region has 17 residues. CDR1 is LNHNV, CDR2 YYDKDF, per germline (reference sequence). Trimming pared 1 base from V and 7 bases from J, leaving 21 bases between. The CDR3 reads CATSRGSLLGGANTQYF. CDR3 DNA sequence: TGTGCCACCAGCAGAGGGTCCCTGTTGGGGGGGGCGAATACGCAGTATTTT. The full variable domain, its missing parts supplied by reference TRBV15 and TRBJ2-3, is DAMVIQNPRYQVTQFGKPVTLSCSQTLNHNVMYWYQQKSSQAPKLLFHYYDKDFNNEADTPDNFQSRRPNTSFCFLDIRSPGLGDTAMYLCATSRGSLLGGANTQYFGPGTRLTVL.

The CDR3 DNA reads TGTGCCAGCAGCTTGACAGAGCCGAACAATGAGCAGTTCTTC. This translates into CASSLTEPNNEQFF. V is TRBV5-6 and J is TRBJ2-1, with D hard to call. This CDR3 has 14 amino acids. Germline CDR1 SGHDT, CDR2 YYEEEE. Trimming pared 1 base from V and 5 bases from J, leaving 10 bases between.

The rearrangement uses TRBV19 and TRBJ2-6; no clear D. Germline assignment: CDR1 LNHDA and CDR2 SQIVND (reference sequence). The CDR3 runs to 15 residues. Trimming shortened V by 3 bases and J by 2 bases, and 8 bases separated the two germline ends. The CDR3 DNA is TGTGCCAGTAGTATCCTCCCCCCTGGGGCCAACGTCCTGACTTTC. It specifies CASSILPPGANVLTF.

V usage is TRBV28 and J usage is TRBJ1-5, with TRBD1 as a possible D gene (5 bases). The V end was cut by 5 bases, the J end by 7 bases, with 15 bases between. CDR1 and CDR2 (germline): MDHEN, SYDVKM. The CDR3 spans 14 residues. For the CDR3, the DNA is TGTGCCAGCAGTCGTTTGTCAGGGCACCAGCCCCAGCATTTT. It yields the protein CASSRLSGHQPQHF.

The chain combines TRBV2 with TRBJ2-3, with D perhaps TRBD2 (6 bases). Germline CDR1 reads SNHLY; CDR2 reads FYNNEI. The length of the CDR3 is 15 residues. V was pared by 3 bases and J by 1 base, with 11 bases between. The CDR3 DNA is TGTGCCAGCAGTGATGGAAGGGAGGGCACAGATACGCAGTATTTT. This translates into CASSDGREGTDTQYF. Looking up the rest from reference TRBV2 and TRBJ2-3 gives the full variable domain: EPEVTQTPSHQVTQMGQEVILRCVPISNHLYFYWYRQILGQKVEFLVSFYNNEISEKSEIFDDQFSVERPDGSNFTLKIRSTKLEDSAMYFCASSDGREGTDTQYFGPGTRLTVL.

Comment on this clone: Distinct nucleotide sequences in the sample also encode this CDR3. The chain has TRBV6-5 and TRBJ2-3, with a tentative D call TRBD2 (5 bases). Germline CDR1 and CDR2: MNHEY and SVGAGI. V dropped 0 bases and J dropped 1 base, with 5 bases sitting between them. This CDR3 has 14 residues. The CDR3 sequence: CASSYSRGTDTQYF. The CDR3 region has the DNA TGTGCCAGCAGTTACTCGCGGGGCACAGATACGCAGTATTTT.

The chain employs TRBV24-1 and TRBJ1-5; 7 bases agree with TRBD1. The CDR3 has 14 residues. Trimming took 7 bases from V and 2 from J; bases not matched to a gene: 4. Germline V gives CDR1 KGHDR, CDR2 SFDVKD. The chain's CDR3 is CATRAGGGNQPQHF. DNA of the CDR3: TGTGCCACCAGAGCAGGGGGTGGCAATCAGCCCCAGCATTTT.

The chain couples TRBV7-8 to TRBJ1-1; TRBD1 agrees at 11 bases. Germline trimming cut 5 bases from V and 5 bases from J; bases unmatched to any gene: 4. CDR3 length equals 14 residues. Germline loops: CDR1 SGHVS, CDR2 FQNEAQ. The CDR3 DNA sequence: TGTGCCAGCAGCCTGGACAGGGGGCAAACTGAAGCTTTCTTT. Its protein product is CASSLDRGQTEAFF.

This chain links TRBV6-6 with TRBJ2-7; D uncertain. The CDR3 has 12 residues. CDR1 is MNHNY and CDR2 is SVGAGI in the germline V gene (reference sequence). V dropped 4 bases and J dropped 3 bases, with 7 bases sitting between them. CDR3: CASSSVVYEQYV. The CDR3, as DNA: TGTGCCAGCAGTTCGGTCGTCTACGAGCAGTACGTC.

The chain recombines TRBV9 with TRBJ1-1; tentatively, D is TRBD1 (5 bases). Trimming cost V 3 bases and J 1 base, with 7 bases left between them. CDR1 and CDR2 from the germline V gene are SGDLS and YYNGEE. CDR3 size: 13 residues. CDR3 bases: TGTGCCAGCAGCGAAACAGGGAACACTGAAGCTTTCTTT. Residues: CASSETGNTEAFF.

The V call is TRBV7-2, the J call TRBJ1-3; D unresolved. Trimming removed 1 base from V and 4 bases from J, with 11 bases in between. Germline-derived CDR1 and CDR2 are SGHTA and FQGNSA. This CDR3 contains 15 residues. CDR3 in DNA: TGTGCCAGCAGCTTAGTTCGGTGGGCCGGAAACACCATATATTTT. Its translation: CASSLVRWAGNTIYF.

CDR3 nucleotides: TGTGCCATCAGTGCGACTGGTAGCTCCTACAATGAGCAGTTCTTC. Translated, it gives CAISATGSSYNEQFF. The chain is built from TRBV10-3 and TRBJ2-1; D gene uncertain. The CDR3 loop spans 15 amino acids. The germline V gene has CDR1 ENHRY and CDR2 SYGVKD. The V gene lost 4 bases and the J gene lost 0 bases, with 10 bases spanning the gap.

The chain recombines TRBV25-1 with TRBJ2-3; TRBD2 agrees at 8 bases. With V trimmed by 1 base and J by 1 base, 4 bases remained unmatched. The CDR3 runs 16 residues. Germline CDR1 is MGHDK and CDR2 is SYGVNS. CDR3 protein: CASSEWISGGTDTQYF. CDR3 nucleotides: TGTGCCAGCAGTGAATGGATTAGCGGGGGCACAGATACGCAGTATTTT.

The chain uses TRBV28 and TRBJ2-5; TRBD1 aligns across 11 bases. The V segment lost 4 bases and the J segment 1 base; nucleotides outside the gene matches: 5. This CDR3 is built from 16 residues. CDR1 MDHEN and CDR2 SYDVKM come from the germline V gene. For the CDR3, the DNA is TGTGCCAGCAGTTCGGGACAGGGGGGAAGCCAAGAGACCCAGTACTTC. This sequence encodes CASSSGQGGSQETQYF.

The chain has TRBV5-4 and TRBJ2-7; tentatively, D is TRBD2 (5 bases). CDR3 length: 13 amino acids. Per the germline V gene, CDR1 is SGHNT and CDR2 is YYREEE (reference sequence). Trimming shortened V by 4 bases and J by 4 bases, and 12 bases separated the two germline ends. CDR3 protein: CASSQPEGYEQYF. The CDR3 DNA is TGTGCCAGCAGCCAACCCGAGGGTTACGAGCAGTACTTC.

The count of this clone is one. This chain links TRBV5-1 with TRBJ2-5; 10 bases are shared with TRBD2. Trimming took 4 bases from V and 0 from J; bases not matched to a gene: 12. The CDR3 has 18 residues. The germline gives CDR1 SGHRS, CDR2 YFSETQ. In nucleotides, the CDR3 is TGCGCCAGCAGCATGGGCGGCCTAGCGGGGGCGCACCAAGAGACCCAGTACTTC. Translation gives CASSMGGLAGAHQETQYF.

The rearrangement uses TRBV3-1 (or the pseudogene TRBV3-2) and TRBJ2-1; D is ambiguous. From germline, CDR1 is LGHDT and CDR2 YNNKEL (reference sequence). V lost 4 bases to trimming and J lost 8 bases, with 15 bases between them. The CDR3 spans 14 residues. CDR3 DNA: TGTGCCAGCAGCCCAACCATGTCGAGCGATGAGCAGTTCTTC. Translated, it gives CASSPTMSSDEQFF.

The CDR3 nucleotides are TGTGCCAGCTCACCGGAGCTTGAGCAGTTCTTC. This sequence encodes CASSPELEQFF. The V and J genes are TRBV18 and TRBJ2-1, with D hard to call. Germline V gene data show CDR1 as KGHSH and CDR2 as LQKENI. The CDR3 length is 11 residues. The V and J ends lost 3 bases and 9 bases respectively, with 6 bases between them.

The J gene is TRBJ2-7, the V gene TRBV2; D is unresolved. V shed 4 bases and J shed 6 bases, with 10 bases lying between them. Germline V gene lookup returns CDR1 SNHLY and CDR2 FYNNEI. This CDR3 region has 12 residues. As DNA, the CDR3 is TGTGCCAGCAGTGCGCAGGCTCTCGAGCAGTACGTC. Its translation: CASSAQALEQYV.

The chain is built from TRBV18 and TRBJ2-3, with 7 bases matching TRBD2. Germline lookup yields CDR1 KGHSH and CDR2 LQKENI. The CDR3 has 15 residues. V lost 1 base to trimming and J lost 2 bases; unmatched junction nucleotides: 3. The CDR3 reads CASSPLGDYTDTQYF. The CDR3 nucleotides read TGTGCCAGCTCACCACTCGGGGACTACACAGATACGCAGTATTTT.

The V gene is TRBV11-2, the J gene TRBJ1-2; no firm D call. The germline gives CDR1 SGHAT, CDR2 FQNNGV. The V gene lost 1 base and the J gene lost 4 bases, with 16 bases spanning the gap. CDR3 length: 16 residues. The CDR3 protein is CASSLGLGVAGYGYTF. The CDR3 DNA reads TGTGCCAGCAGCTTAGGCCTCGGGGTAGCGGGCTATGGCTACACCTTC.

The chain is built from TRBV20-1 and TRBJ2-4, with TRBD1 matching 8 bases. The CDR3 contains 14 residues. Germline V gene sequence: CDR1 DFQATT, CDR2 SNEGSKA (reference sequence). Trimming cost V 3 bases and J 7 bases; bases outside gene matches: 8. The CDR3 is CSASGRGPGNIQYF. The CDR3 nucleotides are TGCAGTGCTAGTGGCAGGGGGCCAGGCAACATTCAGTACTTC.

The CDR3 region is CAWSVLEAPLHF. The CDR3 coding sequence is TGTGCCTGGAGTGTACTAGAGGCACCCCTCCACTTT. The chain recombines TRBV30 with TRBJ1-6; D unclear. The CDR3 covers 12 residues. Between the trimmed V and J ends, which lost 0 bases and 11 bases, there was a span of 8 bases. Germline CDR1 and CDR2: GTSNPN and SVGIG (reference sequence).

V is TRBV5-1 and J is TRBJ2-1; perhaps TRBD2 as D (6 bases). Germline CDR1 reads SGHRS; CDR2 reads YFSETQ. V was trimmed by 2 bases and J by 6 bases, leaving 18 bases between them. The CDR3 has 16 residues. This chain's CDR3 is CASSLRGIGNLNEQFF. Here the CDR3 DNA reads TGCGCCAGCAGCTTACGGGGGATCGGGAACCTCAATGAGCAGTTCTTC. Together with reference TRBV5-1 and TRBJ2-1, the CDR3 gives the full variable domain: KAGVTQTPRYLIKTRGQQVTLSCSPISGHRSVSWYQQTPGQGLQFLFEYFSETQRNKGNFPGRFSGRQFSNSRSEMNVSTLELGDSALYLCASSLRGIGNLNEQFFGPGTRLTVL.

The V and J genes are TRBV6-5 and TRBJ1-6; 7 bases fit TRBD1. This CDR3 comprises 15 residues. With 7 bases clipped from V and 3 bases from J, the junction kept 6 bases outside the gene matches. Germline CDR1 MNHEY, CDR2 SVGAGI. In nucleotides, the CDR3 is TGTGCCAGCAACCCCGGGACAGACTATAATTCACCCCTCCACTTT. It codes for CASNPGTDYNSPLHF.